There are a few counts of the clone carrying this T cell receptor beta chain. Antigen: not known. The V end lost 2 bases, the J end lost 4 bases, and 7 bases lay between the germline ends. The germline V gene encodes CDR1 SGHTA and CDR2 FQGNSA. This CDR3 is 13 amino acids long. Combining a sample-barcoded 5' primer with a J-beta primer mix, a second PCR ran for about 7 to 11 cycles. TCRdb ran MiXCR on the 5' RACE reads and lists one entry per CDR3 protein. The table has roughly 1.5 million distinct CDR3 sequences, less than 45% seen once. This sample was included in a study of blood T cells in healthy people across ages. Study results and caveats: Any changes in expanded clonotypes were possibly confounded, as donor CMV status remained unknown.

The chain uses TRBV7-2 and TRBJ2-3; D unresolved. Sequenced material: blood. The sequence came from a woman younger than 30 in good health. The CDR3: CASSLLPADTQYF. The CDR3 bases are TGTGCCAGCAGCTTATTGCCCGCAGATACGCAGTATTTT.